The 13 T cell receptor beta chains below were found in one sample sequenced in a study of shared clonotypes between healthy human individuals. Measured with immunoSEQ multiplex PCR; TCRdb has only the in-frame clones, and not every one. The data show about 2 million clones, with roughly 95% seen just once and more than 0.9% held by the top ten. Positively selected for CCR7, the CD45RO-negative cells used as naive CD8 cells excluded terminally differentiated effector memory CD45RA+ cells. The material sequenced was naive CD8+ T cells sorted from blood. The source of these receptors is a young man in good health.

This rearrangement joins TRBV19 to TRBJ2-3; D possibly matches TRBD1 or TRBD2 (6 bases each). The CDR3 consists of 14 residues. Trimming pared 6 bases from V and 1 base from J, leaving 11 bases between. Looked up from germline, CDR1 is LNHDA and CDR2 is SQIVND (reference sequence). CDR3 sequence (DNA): TGTGCCAGTAGAATTAGGGGGGGCACAGATACGCAGTATTTT. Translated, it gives CASRIRGGTDTQYF.

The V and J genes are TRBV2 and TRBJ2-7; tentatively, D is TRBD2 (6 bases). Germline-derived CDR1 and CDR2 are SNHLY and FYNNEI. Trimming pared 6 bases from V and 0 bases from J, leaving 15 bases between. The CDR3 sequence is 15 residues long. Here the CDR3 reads CASSPQEGSSYEQYF. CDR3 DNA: TGTGCCAGCAGCCCCCAGGAGGGCAGCTCCTACGAGCAGTACTTC.

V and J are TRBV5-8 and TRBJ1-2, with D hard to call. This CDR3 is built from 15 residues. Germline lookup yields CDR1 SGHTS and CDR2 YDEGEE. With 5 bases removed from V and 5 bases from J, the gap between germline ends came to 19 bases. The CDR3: CASRDRRGPIYGYTF. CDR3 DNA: TGTGCCAGCAGGGATCGGAGAGGCCCAATTTATGGCTACACCTTC.

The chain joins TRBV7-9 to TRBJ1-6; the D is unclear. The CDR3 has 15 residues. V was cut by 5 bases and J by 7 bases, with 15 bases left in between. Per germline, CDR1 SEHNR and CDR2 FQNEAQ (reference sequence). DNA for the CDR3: TGTGCCAGCAGCCCCGGGTCTCATGGGAATTCACCCCTCCACTTT. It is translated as CASSPGSHGNSPLHF.

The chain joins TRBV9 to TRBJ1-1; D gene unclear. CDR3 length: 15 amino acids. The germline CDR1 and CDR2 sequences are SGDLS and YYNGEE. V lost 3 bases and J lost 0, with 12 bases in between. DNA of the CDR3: TGTGCCAGCAGCGCAGGAGACACACTGAACACTGAAGCTTTCTTT. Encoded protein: CASSAGDTLNTEAFF.

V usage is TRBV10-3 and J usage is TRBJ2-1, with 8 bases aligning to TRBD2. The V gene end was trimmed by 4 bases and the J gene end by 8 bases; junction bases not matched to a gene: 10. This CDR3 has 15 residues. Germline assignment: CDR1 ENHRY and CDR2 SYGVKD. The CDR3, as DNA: TGTGCCATCAGTGCGGTGACTAGCGCTAAGGATGAGCAGTTCTTC. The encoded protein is CAISAVTSAKDEQFF.

The CDR3 protein is CASSLAGTGEGYTF. In DNA, the CDR3 is TGTGCCAGCAGCTTAGCGGGGACAGGGGAAGGCTACACCTTC. This chain joins TRBV7-9 and TRBJ1-2; 10 bases agree with TRBD1. Germline CDR1 reads SEHNR; CDR2 reads FQNEAQ (reference sequence). This CDR3 spans 14 amino acids. Trimming at V came to 0 bases and at J to 8 bases, leaving 3 bases not matched to a gene.

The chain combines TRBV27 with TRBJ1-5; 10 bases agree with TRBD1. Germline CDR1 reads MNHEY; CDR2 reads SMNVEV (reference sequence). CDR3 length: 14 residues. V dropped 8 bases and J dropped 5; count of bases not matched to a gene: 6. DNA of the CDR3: TGTGCCAGCGGCCTGACAGGGGGCTATCAGCCCCAGCATTTT. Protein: CASGLTGGYQPQHF.

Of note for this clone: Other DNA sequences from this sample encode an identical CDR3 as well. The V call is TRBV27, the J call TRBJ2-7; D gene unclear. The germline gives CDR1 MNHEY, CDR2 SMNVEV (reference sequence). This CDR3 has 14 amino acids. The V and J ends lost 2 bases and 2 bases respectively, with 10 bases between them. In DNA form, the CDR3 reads TGTGCCAGCAGTTTAACCGCCTCCCCCTACGAGCAGTACTTC. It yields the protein CASSLTASPYEQYF.

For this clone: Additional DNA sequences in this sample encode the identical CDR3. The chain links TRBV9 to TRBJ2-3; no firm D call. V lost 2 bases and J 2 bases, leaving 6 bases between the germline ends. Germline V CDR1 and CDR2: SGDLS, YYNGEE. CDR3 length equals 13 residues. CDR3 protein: CASSVPDTDTQYF. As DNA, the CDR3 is TGTGCCAGCAGCGTCCCCGACACAGATACGCAGTATTTT.

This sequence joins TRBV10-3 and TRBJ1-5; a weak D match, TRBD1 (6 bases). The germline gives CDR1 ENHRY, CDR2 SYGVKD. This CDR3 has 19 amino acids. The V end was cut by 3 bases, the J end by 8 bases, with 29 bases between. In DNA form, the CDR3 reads TGTGCCATCAGTGACCGACCGCTGGGGGGGCTTAGAATTTGGGAGCCCCAGCATTTT. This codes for CAISDRPLGGLRIWEPQHF.

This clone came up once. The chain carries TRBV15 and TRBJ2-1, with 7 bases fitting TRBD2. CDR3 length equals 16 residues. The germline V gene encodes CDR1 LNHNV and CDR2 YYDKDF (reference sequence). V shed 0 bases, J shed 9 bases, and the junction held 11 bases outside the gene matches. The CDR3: CATSRDGAAGSVEQFF. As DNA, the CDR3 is TGTGCCACCAGCAGAGATGGGGCAGCGGGGTCGGTTGAGCAGTTCTTC.

CDR3 sequence: CASSFQQGGEQYF. Here the CDR3 DNA reads TGTGCCAGCAGTTTTCAACAGGGGGGCGAGCAGTACTTC. The gene calls are TRBV27 and TRBJ2-7, with 8 bases matching TRBD1. The V and J ends lost 3 bases and 6 bases, in that order; junction bases with no gene match: 4. The CDR3 spans 13 residues. The germline V gene has CDR1 MNHEY and CDR2 SMNVEV (reference sequence).